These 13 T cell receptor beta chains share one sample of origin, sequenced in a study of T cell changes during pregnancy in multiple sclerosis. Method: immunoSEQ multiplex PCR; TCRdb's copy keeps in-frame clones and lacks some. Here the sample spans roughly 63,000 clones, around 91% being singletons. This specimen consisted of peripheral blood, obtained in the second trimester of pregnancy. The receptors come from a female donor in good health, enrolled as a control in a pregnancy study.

The CDR3 region is CASTGGGVSPYEQYF. The DNA of the CDR3 is TGTGCCAGCACCGGGGGTGGGGTATCCCCCTACGAGCAGTACTTC. The rearrangement joins TRBV2 to TRBJ2-7, with a weak D call TRBD2 (6 bases). V lost 7 bases to trimming and J lost 2 bases, with 18 bases between them. The germline V gene has CDR1 SNHLY and CDR2 FYNNEI. This CDR3 is 15 amino acids long.

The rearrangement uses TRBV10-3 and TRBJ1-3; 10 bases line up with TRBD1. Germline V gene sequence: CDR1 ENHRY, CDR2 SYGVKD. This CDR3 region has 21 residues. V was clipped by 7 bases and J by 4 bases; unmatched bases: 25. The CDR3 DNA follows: TGTGCCATCATGGAGCGCGGGGACAGGGGATTTTGGCCTCGTAGGGGAAACACCATATATTTT. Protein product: CAIMERGDRGFWPRRGNTIYF.

CDR3: CASTSQHNYGYTF. CDR3 coding DNA: TGTGCCAGCACCTCACAGCATAACTATGGCTACACCTTC. The chain combines TRBV6-1 with TRBJ1-2; no definite D call. CDR3 length equals 13 residues. Per the germline V gene, CDR1 is MNHNS and CDR2 is SASEGT. The V end lost 7 bases, the J end lost 1 base, and 10 bases lay between the germline ends.

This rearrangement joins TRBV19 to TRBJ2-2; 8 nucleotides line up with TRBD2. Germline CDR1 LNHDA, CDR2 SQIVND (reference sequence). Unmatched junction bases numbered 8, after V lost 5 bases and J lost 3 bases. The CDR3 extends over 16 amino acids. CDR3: CASSPGGGLHTGELFF. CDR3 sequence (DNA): TGTGCCAGTAGTCCGGGGGGGGGTTTGCACACCGGGGAGCTGTTTTTT.

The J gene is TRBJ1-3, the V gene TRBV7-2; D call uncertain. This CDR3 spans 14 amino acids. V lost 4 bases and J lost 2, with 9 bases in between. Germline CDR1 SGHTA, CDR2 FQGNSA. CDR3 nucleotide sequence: TGTGCCAGCAGCTCGGGGATAACTGGAAACACCATATATTTT. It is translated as CASSSGITGNTIYF.

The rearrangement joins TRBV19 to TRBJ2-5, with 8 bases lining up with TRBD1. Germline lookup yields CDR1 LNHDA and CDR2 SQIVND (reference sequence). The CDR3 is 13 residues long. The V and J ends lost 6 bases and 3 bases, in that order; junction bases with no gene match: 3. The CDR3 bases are TGTGCCAGTAGCGGACAGGGTAAAGAGACCCAGTACTTC. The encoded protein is CASSGQGKETQYF.

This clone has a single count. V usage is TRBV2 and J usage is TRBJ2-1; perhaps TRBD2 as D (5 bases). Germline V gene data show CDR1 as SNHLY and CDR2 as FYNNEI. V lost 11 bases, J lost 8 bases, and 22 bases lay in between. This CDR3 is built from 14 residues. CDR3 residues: CACKLVLSSDEQFF. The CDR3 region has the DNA TGTGCCTGCAAACTAGTTCTAAGTTCCGATGAGCAGTTCTTC.

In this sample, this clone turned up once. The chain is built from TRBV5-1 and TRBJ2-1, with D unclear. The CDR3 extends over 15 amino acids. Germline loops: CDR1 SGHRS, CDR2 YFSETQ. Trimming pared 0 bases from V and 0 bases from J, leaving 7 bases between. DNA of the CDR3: TGCGCCAGCAGCTTGGTAGTTAGCTCCTACAATGAGCAGTTCTTC. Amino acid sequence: CASSLVVSSYNEQFF.

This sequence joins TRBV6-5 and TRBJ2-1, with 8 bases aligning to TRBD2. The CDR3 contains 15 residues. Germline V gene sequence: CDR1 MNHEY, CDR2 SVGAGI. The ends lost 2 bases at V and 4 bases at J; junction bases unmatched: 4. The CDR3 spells CASSYPQRGYNEQFF. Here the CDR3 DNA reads TGTGCCAGCAGTTACCCCCAGCGGGGGTACAATGAGCAGTTCTTC.

This CDR3 reads CASACGLAGDWDTGELFF. The CDR3, as DNA: TGTGCCAGCGCTTGTGGACTAGCGGGAGATTGGGACACCGGGGAGCTGTTTTTT. The chain is built from TRBV27 and TRBJ2-2; TRBD2 matches 13 bases. V gave up 8 bases and J gave up 3 bases; unmatched junction bases: 12. Germline V gene sequence: CDR1 MNHEY, CDR2 SMNVEV (reference sequence). CDR3 length: 18 residues.

The CDR3 DNA sequence: TGTGCCAGCAGCGTAGTGGACAGCTACGGGGAGCTGTTTTTT. Its protein is CASSVVDSYGELFF. J is TRBJ2-2 and V is TRBV9; TRBD1 is a possible D gene (6 bases). Trimming removed 0 bases at V and 7 bases at J, with 10 bases between. This CDR3 is built from 14 residues. From germline, CDR1 is SGDLS and CDR2 YYNGEE.

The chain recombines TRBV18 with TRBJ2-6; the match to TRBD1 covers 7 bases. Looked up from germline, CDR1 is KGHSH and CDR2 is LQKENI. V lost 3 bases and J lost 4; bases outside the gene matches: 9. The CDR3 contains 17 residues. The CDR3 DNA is TGTGCCAGCTCACCTCTACCGACAGGGACCGGGGCCAACGTCCTGACTTTC. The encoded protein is CASSPLPTGTGANVLTF.

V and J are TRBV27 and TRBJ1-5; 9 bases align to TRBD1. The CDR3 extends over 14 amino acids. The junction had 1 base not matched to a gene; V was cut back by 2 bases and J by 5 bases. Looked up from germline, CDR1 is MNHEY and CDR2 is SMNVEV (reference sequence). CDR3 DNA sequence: TGTGCCAGCAGTTTAGGGACAGGGCATCAGCCCCAGCATTTT. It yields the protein CASSLGTGHQPQHF.